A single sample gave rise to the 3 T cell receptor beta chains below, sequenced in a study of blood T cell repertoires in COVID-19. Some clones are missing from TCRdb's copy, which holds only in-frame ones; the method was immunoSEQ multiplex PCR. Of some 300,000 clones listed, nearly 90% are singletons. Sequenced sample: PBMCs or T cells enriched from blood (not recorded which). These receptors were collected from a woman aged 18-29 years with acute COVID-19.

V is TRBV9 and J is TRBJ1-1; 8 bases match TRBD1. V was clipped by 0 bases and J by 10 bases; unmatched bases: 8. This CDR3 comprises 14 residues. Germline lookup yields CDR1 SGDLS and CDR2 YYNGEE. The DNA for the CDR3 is TGTGCCAGCAGCGTAGGTGGACAGGGTTCTGGAGCTTTCTTT. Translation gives CASSVGGQGSGAFF.

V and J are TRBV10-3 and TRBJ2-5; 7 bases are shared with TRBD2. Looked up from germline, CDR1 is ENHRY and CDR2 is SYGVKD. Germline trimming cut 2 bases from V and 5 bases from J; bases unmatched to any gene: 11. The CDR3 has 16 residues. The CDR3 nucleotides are TGTGCCATCAGTGAGAGTCCGGGGGGAGCGGGTGAGACCCAGTACTTC. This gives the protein CAISESPGGAGETQYF.

The CDR3 DNA is TGTGCCTGGAGTGTACTAGGAGACACAGATACGCAGTATTTT. Its protein product is CAWSVLGDTDTQYF. The chain has TRBV30 and TRBJ2-3, with a weak D call TRBD2 (5 bases). CDR3 length equals 14 residues. The V and J ends lost 0 bases and 2 bases respectively, with 9 bases between them. CDR1 and CDR2 from the germline V gene are GTSNPN and SVGIG (reference sequence).